This T cell receptor beta chain derives from a study of blood T cell repertoires in COVID-19. Study-level background: Whether acute or convalescent, the COVID-19 samples came from the United States, Italy and Spain.

The germline V and J ends were trimmed by 5 bases and 6 bases, with 13 bases remaining between them. The CDR3 is 14 amino acids. Germline-derived CDR1 and CDR2 are SEHNR and FQNEAQ (reference sequence). Sequencing was performed with immunoSEQ multiplex PCR; in TCRdb, only in-frame clones are kept and a portion is missing. This table has about 400,000 clones, more than 80% appearing once. The sequencing input was peripheral blood. The sequence was collected from a woman aged 30 to 39 with active or convalescent COVID-19. V and J are TRBV7-9 and TRBJ1-4, with D perhaps TRBD1 (5 bases). The CDR3 here is CASSKWQGDEKLFF. CDR3 in DNA: TGTGCCAGCAGCAAGTGGCAGGGTGATGAAAAACTGTTTTTT.